Listed here are 21 T cell receptor beta chains from one sample, sequenced in a study of T cell repertoires in cytomegalovirus infection. One entry per CDR3 protein, called by TCRdb with MiXCR from the reads. Of 150,000 to 200,000 distinct CDR3 sequences in the sample, roughly 27% are singletons; the top ten hold roughly 29%. The sample consisted of PBMCs. The source is a human donor in good health (CMV status not recorded). Some clones in this sample may be carry-over from other donors' samples.

The gene calls are TRBV28 and TRBJ2-3; 9 bases fit TRBD2. Losses at the gene ends were 6 bases for V and 2 bases for J; bases not matched to a gene: 3. Germline V CDR1 and CDR2: MDHEN, SYDVKM. The CDR3 contains 14 residues. The CDR3 region is CASRLAGVTDTQYF. The CDR3 DNA is TGTGCCAGCAGATTAGCGGGAGTCACAGATACGCAGTATTTT.

V usage is TRBV7-2 and J usage is TRBJ2-5; TRBD2 matches 11 bases. Germline-derived CDR1 and CDR2 are SGHTA and FQGNSA. With V trimmed by 4 bases and J by 5 bases, 15 bases remained unmatched. CDR3 length: 18 amino acids. As DNA, the CDR3 is TGTGCCAGCAGCTCGATTTTAGCGGGGGGGCCCACTCCGGAGACCCAGTACTTC. It specifies CASSSILAGGPTPETQYF.

This clonotype has ten or more counts. CDR3 in DNA: TGTGCCAGCAGCAGGACTAGCACAGATACGCAGTATTTT. Protein sequence: CASSRTSTDTQYF. This rearrangement joins TRBV6-2 or TRBV6-3 to TRBJ2-3; D possibly corresponds to TRBD2 (5 bases). V lost 6 bases and J 0 bases, leaving 7 bases between the germline ends. The CDR3 runs to 13 residues. Germline values: CDR1 MNHEY, CDR2 SVGEGT.

CDR3 DNA sequence: TGTGCCAGCAGCCAAGGGACGGACAACTACGAGCAGTACTTC. It translates to CASSQGTDNYEQYF. The gene calls are TRBV3-1 and TRBJ2-7, with D perhaps TRBD1 (5 bases). The germline V gene encodes CDR1 LGHDT and CDR2 YNNKEL (reference sequence). CDR3 length: 14 residues. V was cut by 1 base and J by 3 bases, with 10 bases left in between.

This clonotype has just a few counts. V gene TRBV11-2 combines with J gene TRBJ1-1; 7 bases agree with TRBD1. The CDR3 extends over 15 amino acids. Germline CDR1 and CDR2: SGHAT and FQNNGV. The junction had 9 bases not matched to a gene; V was cut back by 1 base and J by 7 bases. CDR3 region: CASSLARGGGIEAFF. CDR3 in DNA: TGTGCCAGCAGCTTAGCCCGGGGAGGGGGCATTGAAGCTTTCTTT.

At least ten counts were recorded for this clonotype. This chain links TRBV7-9 with TRBJ2-1; TRBD2 matches at 14 bases. V trimming: 2 bases; J trimming: 5 bases; junction bases outside the gene matches: 11. Germline CDR1 reads SEHNR; CDR2 reads FQNEAQ (reference sequence). This CDR3 region has 19 residues. Here the CDR3 DNA reads TGTGCCAGCAGCTTATACCCACTGACTAGCGGGAGGGACCACAATGAGCAGTTCTTC. The encoded protein is CASSLYPLTSGRDHNEQFF.

V gene TRBV13 combines with J gene TRBJ1-2, with D possibly TRBD1 on 6 matching bases. Germline values: CDR1 PRHDT, CDR2 FYEKMQ (reference sequence). This CDR3 region has 13 residues. Trimming removed 0 bases from V and 7 bases from J, with 9 bases in between. The CDR3 region is CASSLGGAVGYTF. The CDR3, as DNA: TGTGCCAGCAGCTTAGGGGGGGCTGTTGGCTACACCTTC.

The chain employs TRBV29-1 and TRBJ2-3, with 7 bases aligning to TRBD1. This CDR3 spans 15 amino acids. The germline gives CDR1 SQVTM, CDR2 ANQGSEA. V was pared by 4 bases and J by 2 bases, with 9 bases of the junction left unmatched. In nucleotides, the CDR3 is TGCAGCGTTGGAGTCGAAGGGGGCCACACAGATACGCAGTATTTT. As protein: CSVGVEGGHTDTQYF.

V usage is TRBV4-2 and J usage is TRBJ1-1, with D perhaps TRBD1 (5 bases). CDR3 length: 13 residues. Trimming left V 5 bases short and J 1 base short, with 8 bases between. Germline V lookup: CDR1 LGHNA, CDR2 YNFKEQ. The CDR3 region is CASSEGTNTEAFF. CDR3 nucleotides: TGTGCCAGCAGCGAGGGGACGAACACTGAAGCTTTCTTT.

The chain has TRBV29-1 and TRBJ1-3; D not certain. From germline, CDR1 is SQVTM and CDR2 ANQGSEA. The CDR3 runs to 13 residues. Trimming shortened V by 4 bases and J by 0 bases, and 7 bases separated the two germline ends. CDR3: CSVGVSSGNTIYF. CDR3 in DNA: TGCAGCGTTGGCGTGAGCTCTGGAAACACCATATATTTT.

This clonotype was found a few times. CDR3 sequence: CASSPSPGQGILEQYF. The CDR3 DNA is TGCGCCAGCAGCCCTTCGCCGGGACAGGGGATCCTCGAGCAGTACTTC. This chain uses TRBV5-1 with TRBJ2-7; 10 positions match TRBD1. Germline CDR1 and CDR2: SGHRS and YFSETQ. Losses at the gene ends were 4 bases for V and 6 bases for J; bases not matched to a gene: 13. This CDR3 comprises 16 residues.

The chain links TRBV5-1 to TRBJ2-6; a possible D gene is TRBD1 (5 bases). CDR3 length equals 17 residues. Germline lookup yields CDR1 SGHRS and CDR2 YFSETQ. Trimming took off 0 bases at V and 2 bases at J, with 12 bases between the two ends. CDR3 coding DNA: TGCGCCAGCAGCTTGGGGACACCTGGACCTGGGGCCAACGTCCTGACTTTC. Amino acid sequence: CASSLGTPGPGANVLTF.

This clonotype was observed a few times. The chain is built from TRBV29-1 and TRBJ1-1, with D possibly matching TRBD1 (6 bases). The germline CDR1 and CDR2 sequences are SQVTM and ANQGSEA. Trimming removed 2 bases at V and 2 bases at J, with 12 bases between. The CDR3 extends over 14 amino acids. Here the CDR3 DNA reads TGCAGCGTTGAAATATACAGGGCTAACACTGAAGCTTTCTTT. This gives the protein CSVEIYRANTEAFF.

This clonotype was observed a handful of times. The chain carries TRBV18 and TRBJ2-1; 7 positions agree with TRBD2. The trim removed 3 bases at V and 2 bases at J, leaving 4 bases unmatched. There are 15 residues in the CDR3. The germline CDR1 and CDR2 sequences are KGHSH and LQKENI. CDR3 sequence reads: CASSPRGDPYNEQFF. CDR3 DNA: TGTGCCAGCTCACCTCGGGGGGATCCCTACAATGAGCAGTTCTTC.

The rearrangement joins TRBV27 to TRBJ2-3, with D unclear. Germline CDR1 reads MNHEY; CDR2 reads SMNVEV (reference sequence). The CDR3 is 15 amino acids. Trimming left V 0 bases short and J 8 bases short, with 15 bases between. The CDR3 DNA sequence: TGTGCCAGCAGTTTATCCGTTACCTTAGCTTTTACGCAGTATTTT. The encoded protein is CASSLSVTLAFTQYF.

V usage is TRBV6-8 and J usage is TRBJ2-3; TRBD1 agrees at 10 bases. Germline CDR1 is MNHGY and CDR2 is SAAAGT. V lost 7 bases to trimming and J lost 3 bases; unmatched junction nucleotides: 7. The CDR3 length is 15 residues. The DNA of the CDR3 is TGTGCCAGCACTCGGGACAGGGGCCAGACAGATACGCAGTATTTT. Residues: CASTRDRGQTDTQYF.

The chain couples TRBV7-6 to TRBJ1-1; D not certain. The CDR3 is 14 residues long. Germline CDR1 and CDR2: SGHVS and FNYEAQ. V was pared by 0 bases and J by 4 bases, with 9 bases between. CDR3 amino acids: CASSLAMGITEAFF. Written as DNA, the CDR3 is TGTGCCAGCAGCTTAGCGATGGGCATCACTGAAGCTTTCTTT.

This clonotype was observed a single time. The chain carries TRBV20-1 and TRBJ2-1; D call uncertain. In germline, CDR1 is DFQATT, CDR2 SNEGSKA (reference sequence). The CDR3 is 14 residues long. Trimming removed 5 bases at V and 3 bases at J, with 14 bases between. This CDR3 reads CSALASGRYNEQFF. CDR3 in DNA: TGCAGTGCTCTTGCCTCCGGACGCTACAATGAGCAGTTCTTC.

V and J are TRBV14 and TRBJ1-4; 8 bases match TRBD1. Unmatched junction bases numbered 5, after V lost 0 bases and J lost 8 bases. Germline V lookup: CDR1 SGHDN, CDR2 FVKESK. This CDR3 has 15 amino acids. CDR3 sequence (DNA): TGTGCCAGCAGCCAAGAAGGACAGGGAGTCGAAAAACTGTTTTTT. It codes for CASSQEGQGVEKLFF.

This clonotype was seen a few times. J is TRBJ2-1 and V is TRBV7-9, with D perhaps TRBD2 (6 bases). The CDR3 has 13 residues. With 1 base removed from V and 7 bases from J, the gap between germline ends came to 8 bases. Germline V gene data show CDR1 as SEHNR and CDR2 as FQNEAQ (reference sequence). The CDR3 region has the DNA TGTGCCAGCAGCTTAGGCAGCGGGAATGAGCAGTTCTTC. This translates into CASSLGSGNEQFF. The entire variable domain, with the rest obtained from reference TRBV7-9 and TRBJ2-1, is as follows: DTGVSQNPRHKITKRGQNVTFRCDPISEHNRLYWYRQTLGQGPEFLTYFQNEAQLEKSRLLSDRFSAERPKGSFSTLEIQRTEQGDSAMYLCASSLGSGNEQFFGPGTRLTVL.

Notes on this clonotype: The germline gene is not matched at one end of the junction; a read error may be the cause. The CDR3 DNA reads as TGTGCCAGCAGCCCAATGAGGGGGGACATGGCCTCCGACGAGCAGTACTTC. This codes for CASSPMRGDMASDEQYF. This chain connects TRBV7-2 to TRBJ2-7, with D possibly called TRBD1 or TRBD2 (6 bases each). The CDR3 is 17 residues long. CDR1 SGHTA and CDR2 FQGNSA come from the germline V gene.